This entry lists 12 T cell receptor beta chains sequenced from one sample in a study of T cell clonality in common variable immunodeficiency. Method: immunoSEQ multiplex PCR; TCRdb's copy keeps in-frame clones and lacks some. The specimen has some 38,000 clones, none found just once. The sample consisted of peripheral blood mononuclear cells. The receptor set was obtained from a person aged 18 to 70 in good health.

This clone was seen many times. The read finishes 3 residues shy of the CDR3 end, and the germline J gene is used to complete it. The chain has TRBV6-4 and TRBJ2-7; TRBD1 might be the D (6 bases). Germline loops: CDR1 MRHNA, CDR2 SNTAGT. Trimming removed 8 bases from V and 1 base from J, with 18 bases in between. The CDR3 is 15 residues long. CDR3 residues: CASPLGGTRSYEQYF. CDR3 bases read: TGTGCCAGCCCCCTTGGGGGCACCAGGTCCTACGAG.

This clone appeared a few times. The CDR3 extends 3 residues past the end of the read, so its final part is completed from the germline J gene. This chain connects TRBV7-8 to TRBJ2-7; 9 nucleotides line up with TRBD1. The CDR3 loop spans 18 amino acids. The germline V gene encodes CDR1 SGHVS and CDR2 FQNEAQ. V was pared by 2 bases and J by 3 bases, with 14 bases of the junction left unmatched. CDR3: CASSLSPTTGGTDYEQYF. CDR3 DNA, as far as it was read: TGTGCCAGCAGCTTATCTCCGACCACAGGGGGCACGGACTACGAG.

Note on this clone: Being one base from a much bigger clone, this may be a read error. Coverage ceases 3 residues before the CDR3 finishes, and the germline J gene fills in the end. The chain combines TRBV2 with TRBJ2-2; D may be TRBD2 (7 bases). V lost 8 bases and J lost 6, with 16 bases in between. This CDR3 region has 14 residues. CDR1 is SNHLY, CDR2 FYNNEI, per germline. Partial CDR3 DNA: TGTGCCAGCCGAATAGGGGGGGCGTCCGGGGAG. Translating gives CASRIGGASGE. The full CDR3 is CASRIGGASGELFF.

This clone appeared many times. The read gets to within 3 residues of the CDR3 end, and the germline J gene fills in the rest. The chain employs TRBV5-8 and TRBJ2-5, with 8 bases that match TRBD1. The ends lost 3 bases at V and 5 bases at J; junction bases unmatched: 6. Germline V gives CDR1 SGHTS, CDR2 YDEGEE. This CDR3 is built from 14 residues. The CDR3 sequence is CASSSTGVRETQYF. CDR3 DNA (partial): TGTGCCAGCAGCTCGACAGGGGTCAGGGAGACC.

There are a few counts of this clone. The read ends 3 residues early relative to the CDR3; the germline J gene fills the gap. The gene calls are TRBV30 and TRBJ1-2; no clear D. The CDR3 consists of 18 residues. Germline CDR1 reads GTSNPN; CDR2 reads SVGIG (reference sequence). CDR3 sequence reads: CAWSARLAGGGGKGTYTF. The DNA read from the CDR3 is TGTGCCTGGAGCGCAAGACTAGCGGGAGGCGGTGGTAAAGGTACC.

This clone was recorded at least ten times. Here the CDR3 reads CSAPPRLSTDTQYF. The part of the CDR3 DNA that was read is TGCAGTGCCCCCCCAAGACTTAGCACAGATACG. This chain links TRBV20-1 with TRBJ2-3, with no clear D. The CDR3 end lies 3 residues beyond the end of the read and is filled in from the germline J gene. V was trimmed by 6 bases and J by 0 bases, leaving 13 bases between them. Germline CDR1 DFQATT, CDR2 SNEGSKA (reference sequence). The CDR3 totals 14 residues.

This clone was detected many times. Coverage ceases 3 residues before the CDR3 finishes, and the germline J gene fills in the end. The J gene is TRBJ1-1, the V gene TRBV20-1; D is possibly TRBD1 (6 bases). This CDR3 is 13 amino acids long. Germline V gene lookup returns CDR1 DFQATT and CDR2 SNEGSKA (reference sequence). The ends were cut back, 8 bases at V and 3 bases at J, with 16 bases in the middle. CDR3 DNA, as far as it was read: TGCAGTACACCATCAGGGGTAGACACTGAA. Protein product: CSTPSGVDTE. The whole CDR3 sequence reads CSTPSGVDTEAFF.

This clone has at least ten counts. The CDR3 end lies 3 residues beyond the end of the read and is filled in from the germline J gene. The V call is TRBV20-1, the J call TRBJ2-7, with 9 bases matching TRBD1. CDR3 length: 14 residues. The germline V gene encodes CDR1 DFQATT and CDR2 SNEGSKA (reference sequence). V trimming: 3 bases; J trimming: 4 bases; junction bases outside the gene matches: 7. The CDR3 here is CSASSTGTGYEQYF. CDR3 bases read: TGCAGTGCTAGCTCAACCGGGACAGGGTACGAG.

This clone was detected many times. CDR3 bases read: TGTGCCAGTAGTTCGGTACAGGGACGCTTTGGCGGGACG. This codes for CASSSVQGRFGGT. The whole CDR3 reads CASSSVQGRFGGTQYF. V gene TRBV19 combines with J gene TRBJ2-3, with a weak D call TRBD1 (6 bases). The read stops 3 residues short of the end of the CDR3; the missing end is completed from the germline J gene. Germline V gives CDR1 LNHDA, CDR2 SQIVND (reference sequence). This CDR3 spans 16 amino acids.

This clone was detected many times. The sequenced fragment ends 3 residues before the CDR3 boundary, so the rest is inferred from the germline J gene. The rearrangement uses TRBV20-1 and TRBJ1-2, with D perhaps TRBD1 (6 bases). The CDR3 runs to 14 residues. Per the germline V gene, CDR1 is DFQATT and CDR2 is SNEGSKA (reference sequence). CDR3 region: CSARDRGGLVGYTF. The covered CDR3 bases are TGCAGTGCTAGAGACCGTGGGGGCTTAGTGGGC.

Many counts were recorded for this clone. The DNA ends 3 residues before the CDR3 does, and the rest of the CDR3 is filled in from the germline J gene. The V and J genes are TRBV20-1 and TRBJ2-7; TRBD1 matches at 8 bases. CDR1 and CDR2 from the germline V gene are DFQATT and SNEGSKA (reference sequence). The CDR3 runs to 14 residues. V was clipped by 0 bases and J by 3 bases; unmatched bases: 4. The CDR3 loop is CSAREGDRHYEQYF. The CDR3 DNA, read in part, is TGCAGTGCTAGAGAGGGGGACAGGCACTACGAG.

This clone was picked up many times. The CDR3 loop reads CASSLEGNEQFF. CDR3 bases read: TGTGCCAGCAGCTTAGAGGGGAATGAG. This sequence joins TRBV7-9 and TRBJ2-1, with a weak D call TRBD1 (5 bases). The DNA ends 3 residues before the CDR3 does, and the rest of the CDR3 is filled in from the germline J gene. The CDR3 spans 12 residues. Trimming left V 1 base short and J 7 bases short, with 5 bases between. Germline V CDR1 and CDR2: SEHNR, FQNEAQ (reference sequence).